These T cell receptor beta chains were read from a single sample in a study of cytotoxic CD8 clonotypes in ibrutinib-treated CLL. The protocol was immunoSEQ multiplex PCR, while the TCRdb copy is restricted to in-frame clones and leaves out a portion. The data contain around 70,000 clones, roughly nine tenths of them singletons. Sequencing used PBMCs, obtained after 12 months of ibrutinib treatment. These TCRs come from a human donor with chronic lymphocytic leukemia. Each CDR3 is given with its conserved first and last residue.

TRBV2 CASTRARTGSSYTF
TRBV18 CASSPTGTGGLDGYTF
TRBV11-3 CASSNRAGEQYF
TRBV30 CAWSRRASYNSPLHF
TRBV11-2 CASSSQGQGSGYTF
TRBV15 CATSRTGYSNQPQHF
TRBV5-1 CASSLASGVTDTQYF
TRBV10-1 CASGTSQETQYF
TRBV5-6 CASSSPGDRFFEQYF
TRBV6-6 CASTHRDRAYEQYF
TRBV7-6 CASSRGLAGGPDTGELFF
TRBV30 CAWSGGLAVDNEQFF
TRBV10-1 CASRAPSSGNTIYF
TRBV6-1 CGCRGNTEAFF
TRBV5-1 CASRDIPPNEKLFF
TRBV28 CASSLLGGGANVLTF
TRBV5-8 CASSDGMTVSNQPQHF
TRBV27 CASSPGLYPYEQYF
TRBV11-3 CASSLRGGDGYTF
TRBV7-2 CASSLKQGNEQFF
TRBV7-3 CASSLEPNRENDGYTF
TRBV9 CASSVSLDTQYF
TRBV11-2 CASSPRTSGAYEQYF
TRBV5-1 CASSFGRGERDEKLFF
TRBV5-4 CASSSTGMPYEQYF
TRBV2 CASSLTGTKEQYF
TRBV4-1 CASSQGDLNTEAFF
TRBV6-5 CASSYPGTDTQYF
TRBV6-1 CASSERRGRRETQYF
TRBV7-8 CASSLALSSYNEQFF
TRBV5-1 CASRSLAGGSTDTQYF
TRBV12-5 CASAPTRGVGTDTQYF
TRBV6-5 CASSNSRGQPQHF
TRBV11-1 CASSLERGRGQDTQYF
TRBV7-3 CASSLSRASSYEQYF
TRBV30 CAWNPGLVEQFF
TRBV5-6 CASSLTSGTYNEQFF
TRBV6-5 CASSPEGTGLETQYF
TRBV29-1 CSGGDRGGPNEQFF
TRBV28 CASSLGVNTEAFF
TRBV11-2 CASTLDRDTEAFF
TRBV27 CASSLLAGGLDTQYF
TRBV4-1 CASSQEHGHSYNEQFF
TRBV7-2 CASSPVRGPYGYTF
TRBV6-5 CASSGTGSMVGYTF
TRBV4-2 CASSQVTGVNTEAFF
TRBV19 CASRTRDRTSWEQFF
TRBV6-5 CASSYRGGSGVYEQYF
TRBV5-1 CASSWGTSAVTDTQYF
TRBV6-6 CASSYLGQGFYEQYF
TRBV5-4 CASSLQDTDTQYF
TRBV7-3 CASSGGETGELFF
TRBV4-1 CASSQSGEASEQFF
TRBV14 CASSQELPTVWLQETQYF
TRBV7-2 CASSPTGTVEKLFF
TRBV29-1 CSVGGPEQYF
TRBV19 CASIWAGIDNQPQHF
TRBV2 CASIGSSMGTGELFF
TRBV5-1 CASSLTQVPYEQYF
TRBV28 CASSVQVGGYTF